Included here is one T cell receptor (beta chain) sequence, with context. Its antigen is not identified. The V gene end was trimmed by 1 base and the J gene end by 3 bases; junction bases not matched to a gene: 11. Germline values: CDR1 LGHNT, CDR2 FRNRAP. The CDR3 loop spans 17 amino acids. This record belongs to a study of T cell responses to AZD1222 COVID-19 vaccine. About the study: Timing groups of about 4 and about 12 weeks for second doses were pooled.

Study-wide findings and caveats: Increases in Spike-specific TCR breadth and depth were seen after two AZD1222 doses. The sample set comprised mostly white British donors with more females, and clonal diversity was possibly underestimated. Just a handful of AZD1222 recipients tested seropositive at baseline.

The protocol was immunoSEQ multiplex PCR, while the TCRdb copy is restricted to in-frame clones and leaves out a portion. The sample has about 94,000 clones; nearly 90% are singletons. This chain links TRBV12-5 with TRBJ2-7; 8 nucleotides line up with TRBD1. This sequence originates from an adult in good health. Sequenced material: peripheral blood, taken on day 0 of AZD1222 vaccination. The CDR3 loop reads CASGLAPGQASLYEQYF. The CDR3 bases are TGTGCTAGTGGTTTGGCACCGGGACAGGCTTCCCTCTACGAGCAGTACTTC.